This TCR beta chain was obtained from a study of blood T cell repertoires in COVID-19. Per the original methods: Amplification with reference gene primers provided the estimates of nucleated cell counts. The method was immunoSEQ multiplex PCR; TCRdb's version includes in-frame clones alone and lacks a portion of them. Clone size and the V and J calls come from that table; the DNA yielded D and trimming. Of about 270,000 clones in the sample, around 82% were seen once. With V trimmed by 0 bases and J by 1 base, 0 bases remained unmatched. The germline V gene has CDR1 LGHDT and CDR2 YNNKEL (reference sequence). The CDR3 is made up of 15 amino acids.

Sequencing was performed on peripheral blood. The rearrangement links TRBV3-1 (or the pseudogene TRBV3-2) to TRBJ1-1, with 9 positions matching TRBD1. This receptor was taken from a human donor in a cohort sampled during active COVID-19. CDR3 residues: CASSQEQGANTEAFF. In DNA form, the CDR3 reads TGTGCCAGCAGCCAAGAACAGGGGGCGAACACTGAAGCTTTCTTT.